This entry features one TCR beta chain sequence. Patients of the Seattle cohort, enrolled during active infection, were followed longitudinally. This record comes from a study of blood T cell repertoires in COVID-19. Study as a whole: Samples taken during acute and convalescent COVID-19 were collected in the United States, Italy and Spain. T cells, B-cell-depleted T cells, or PBMCs provided the cDNA or gDNA that served as material.

CDR1 SQVTM and CDR2 ANQGSEA come from the germline V gene. The CDR3 sequence is 14 residues long. V shed 6 bases and J 7 bases; nucleotides not matched to a gene: 14. Source study methods: Reference gene primers were amplified, and this amplification served to estimate nucleated cell counts. Profiling relied on immunoSEQ multiplex PCR, and the TCRdb table lists in-frame clones only, not all of them. V and J calls and clone size follow that table, whereas D and trimming were derived from the DNA. Of 95,000 to 150,000 clones listed, around 80% are singletons. The clonotype comes from a young man with COVID-19, enrolled during active disease. The specimen was peripheral blood. The chain uses TRBV29-1 and TRBJ1-2; 7 positions match TRBD1. The CDR3 sequence is CSVWGQQGMGGYTF. CDR3 nucleotides: TGCAGCGTCTGGGGTCAACAGGGGATGGGTGGCTACACCTTC. The variable domain in full, completed from reference TRBV29-1 and TRBJ1-2, reads SAVISQKPSRDICQRGTSLTIQCQVDSQVTMMFWYRQQPGQSLTLIATANQGSEATYESGFVIDKFPISRPNLTFSTLTVSNMSPEDSSIYLCSVWGQQGMGGYTFGSGTRLTVV.